Presented here are 11 T cell receptor beta chains from one specimen sequenced in a study of early T cells in non-severe SARS-CoV-2 infection. TCRdb processed the 5' RACE reads anew with MiXCR; each CDR3 protein has one entry. The table lists under 85,000 distinct CDR3 sequences, around 13% of them singletons, with about 1.1% in the top ten. What was sequenced was whole blood. All receptors derive from an adult who was a healthcare worker with PCR-confirmed SARS-CoV-2 infection or an uninfected control (not recorded which).

This clonotype was picked up many times. The CDR3 DNA reads TGTGCCAGCAGATTCAAGCAAAGCAATCAGCCCCAGCATTTT. It encodes CASRFKQSNQPQHF. The chain carries TRBV2 and TRBJ1-5; no clear D gene. Germline V CDR1 and CDR2: SNHLY, FYNNEI. V lost 6 bases and J 1 base, leaving 10 bases between the germline ends. The CDR3 spans 14 residues.

This clonotype was detected a few times. The chain recombines TRBV25-1 with TRBJ2-3; tentatively, D is TRBD2 (6 bases). The germline V gene encodes CDR1 MGHDK and CDR2 SYGVNS. The CDR3 extends over 13 amino acids. V lost 7 bases and J 2 bases, leaving 10 bases between the germline ends. This CDR3 reads CASISGYTDTQYF. The CDR3 DNA reads as TGTGCCAGCATTAGCGGATACACAGATACGCAGTATTTT. Full variable domain (missing parts from reference TRBV25-1 and TRBJ2-3): EADIYQTPRYLVIGTGKKITLECSQTMGHDKMYWYQQDPGMELHLIHYSYGVNSTEKGDLSSESTVSRIRTEHFPLTLESARPSHTSQYLCASISGYTDTQYFGPGTRLTVL.

This clonotype showed up many times. J is TRBJ2-7 and V is TRBV27, with D possibly being TRBD1 (8 bases). The V end lost 7 bases, the J end lost 7 bases, and 23 bases lay between the germline ends. CDR3 size: 15 residues. CDR1 and CDR2 (germline): MNHEY, SMNVEV (reference sequence). CDR3 loop: CASTTGGGPSVEQYF. The CDR3 bases are TGTGCCAGCACTACAGGGGGGGGCCCGAGTGTAGAGCAGTACTTC.

This clonotype was detected many times. The rearrangement links TRBV21-1 to TRBJ1-5; the table gives TRBD1 as D, unverified against the DNA. TRBV21-1 constitutes a pseudogene. This CDR3 spans 17 amino acids. CDR3 region: CASRGQGDEEGNQPQHF. The CDR3 DNA is TGTGCCAGCAGGGGACAGGGGGACGAGGAGGGCAATCAGCCCCAGCATTTT.

This clonotype has at least ten counts. J is TRBJ2-1 and V is TRBV28, with 10 bases lining up with TRBD2. The CDR3 is 14 residues long. V lost 5 bases, J lost 6 bases, and 4 bases stayed unmatched. Germline V CDR1 and CDR2: MDHEN, SYDVKM. The CDR3 is CASSTSGTFNEQFF. In nucleotides, the CDR3 is TGTGCCAGCAGTACTAGCGGGACATTCAATGAGCAGTTCTTC.

This clonotype appeared a few times. The J gene is TRBJ1-5, the V gene TRBV6-5, with 7 bases that match TRBD1. Trimming cost V 6 bases and J 7 bases; bases outside gene matches: 12. Germline loops: CDR1 MNHEY, CDR2 SVGAGI. CDR3 length equals 15 residues. CDR3 coding DNA: TGTGCCAGCAGCCTCCAGGGGGGGAAAGGGCAGCCCCAGCATTTT. This sequence encodes CASSLQGGKGQPQHF.

There are many counts of this clonotype. J is TRBJ1-2 and V is TRBV6-2 or TRBV6-3; D gene ambiguous. The length of the CDR3 is 14 residues. Germline CDR1 and CDR2: MNHEY and SVGEGT. Between the trimmed V and J ends, which lost 6 bases and 7 bases, there was a span of 18 bases. The CDR3 DNA reads TGTGCCAGCAGGCCACCCGGGAGTAAAGTTGGCTACACCTTC. This codes for CASRPPGSKVGYTF.

This clonotype has just a few counts. This sequence joins TRBV7-9 and TRBJ2-7; 8 nucleotides match TRBD1. CDR3 size: 17 residues. The germline V gene has CDR1 SEHNR and CDR2 FQNEAQ (reference sequence). Trimming took 1 base from V and 0 from J; bases not matched to a gene: 8. The CDR3 nucleotides read TGTGCCAGCAGCTTAGATGGGACAGGATATATCTCCTACGAGCAGTACTTC. This translates into CASSLDGTGYISYEQYF.

This clonotype was counted only a few times. The chain combines TRBV6-5 with TRBJ1-4; D is possibly TRBD1 (6 bases). Trimming cost V 2 bases and J 8 bases, with 15 bases left between them. Germline CDR1 and CDR2: MNHEY and SVGAGI. The CDR3 is made up of 15 amino acids. The CDR3 loop reads CASSYGGADPEKLFF. CDR3 sequence (DNA): TGTGCCAGCAGTTACGGGGGGGCAGACCCAGAAAAACTGTTTTTT.

Only a few counts were recorded for this clonotype. As DNA, the CDR3 is TGTGCCAGCAATCCGCTGGGACTAGCCCAACCCAATGAGCAGTTCTTC. This sequence encodes CASNPLGLAQPNEQFF. The chain links TRBV6-6 to TRBJ2-1; 9 nucleotides line up with TRBD2. With V trimmed by 7 bases and J by 6 bases, 13 bases remained unmatched. The germline gives CDR1 MNHNY, CDR2 SVGAGI (reference sequence). This CDR3 has 16 amino acids.

The table lists this clonotype with a few counts. This chain links TRBV7-6 with TRBJ2-3, with 10 bases fitting TRBD2. This CDR3 is 16 amino acids long. The V gene's germline CDR1 is SGHVS and CDR2 FNYEAQ. Losses at the gene ends were 3 bases for V and 5 bases for J; bases not matched to a gene: 8. In DNA, the CDR3 is TGTGCCAGCAGCTTCCGACTAGCGGGTTCCGGAGATACGCAGTATTTT. Translating gives CASSFRLAGSGDTQYF.